This TCR beta chain was sequenced for a study of T cell repertoires and HLA-DP antigens. V was trimmed by 6 bases and J by 4 bases, leaving 12 bases between them. The germline CDR1 and CDR2 sequences are MGHDK and SYGVNS. CDR3 length equals 13 residues. Repertoires were generated with immunoSEQ multiplex PCR, while TCRdb's copy carries only in-frame clones and drops some. The sample includes some 89,000 clones, more than 75% of them seen just once. In regard to this clone: Antigen: not known.

The sequencing sample was made of CD4+ T cells from PBMCs. This TCR came from a middle-aged man in good health and CMV-seronegative. This chain connects TRBV25-1 to TRBJ1-1; D is ambiguous. For the CDR3, the DNA is TGTGCCAGCAGCCAGGCCGTATCCACTGAAGCTTTCTTT. Its translation is CASSQAVSTEAFF.